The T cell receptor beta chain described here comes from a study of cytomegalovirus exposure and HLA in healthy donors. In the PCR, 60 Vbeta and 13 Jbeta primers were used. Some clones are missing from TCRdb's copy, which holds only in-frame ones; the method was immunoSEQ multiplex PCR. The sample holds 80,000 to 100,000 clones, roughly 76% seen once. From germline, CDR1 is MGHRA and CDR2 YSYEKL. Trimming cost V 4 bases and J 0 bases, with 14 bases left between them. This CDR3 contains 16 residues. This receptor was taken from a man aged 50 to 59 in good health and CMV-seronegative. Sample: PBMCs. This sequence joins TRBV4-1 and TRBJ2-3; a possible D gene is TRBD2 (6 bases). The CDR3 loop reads CASSPQVRGSTDTQYF. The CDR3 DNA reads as TGCGCCAGCAGCCCTCAGGTACGGGGGAGCACAGATACGCAGTATTTT.